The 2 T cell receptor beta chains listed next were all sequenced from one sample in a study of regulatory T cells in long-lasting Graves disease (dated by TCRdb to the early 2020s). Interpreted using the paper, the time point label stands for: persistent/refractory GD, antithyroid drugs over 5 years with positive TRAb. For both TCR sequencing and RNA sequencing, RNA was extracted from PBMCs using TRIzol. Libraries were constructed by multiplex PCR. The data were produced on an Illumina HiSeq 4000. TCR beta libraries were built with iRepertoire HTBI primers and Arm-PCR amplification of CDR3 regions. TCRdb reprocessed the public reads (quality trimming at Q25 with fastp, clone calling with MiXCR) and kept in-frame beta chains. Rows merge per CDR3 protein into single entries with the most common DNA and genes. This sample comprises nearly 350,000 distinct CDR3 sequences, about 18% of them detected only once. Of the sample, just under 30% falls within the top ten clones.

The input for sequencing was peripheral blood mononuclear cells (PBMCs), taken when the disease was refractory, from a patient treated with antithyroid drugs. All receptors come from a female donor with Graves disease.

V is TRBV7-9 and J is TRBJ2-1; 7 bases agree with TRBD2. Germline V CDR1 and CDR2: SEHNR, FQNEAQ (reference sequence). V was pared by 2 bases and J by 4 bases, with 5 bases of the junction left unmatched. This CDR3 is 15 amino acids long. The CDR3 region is CASSLKGRGYNEQFF. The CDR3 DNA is TGTGCCAGCAGCTTAAAGGGGAGGGGTTACAATGAGCAGTTCTTC.

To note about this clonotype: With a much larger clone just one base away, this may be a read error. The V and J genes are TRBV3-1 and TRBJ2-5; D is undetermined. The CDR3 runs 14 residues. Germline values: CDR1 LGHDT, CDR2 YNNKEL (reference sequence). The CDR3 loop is CACSQTGRQETQYF. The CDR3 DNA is TGTGCCTGCAGCCAAACCGGCAGACAAGAGACCCAGTACTTC.